This T cell receptor (beta chain) was observed in a study of shared clonotypes between healthy human individuals. The study, taken as a whole, reports: Enrolling few donors narrowed the genetic and exposure-history diversity that was represented.

Sequenced by immunoSEQ multiplex PCR; TCRdb stores in-frame clones only, minus some. The data contain more than 2,000,000 clones, 80% to 95% of them seen just once; the ten biggest clones take up about 0.39%. Regarding this clone: As yet, its antigen is unknown.

The CDR3 extends over 13 amino acids. Germline lookup yields CDR1 SNHLY and CDR2 FYNNEI. V was shortened by 2 bases and J by 6 bases, with 7 bases between the two germline ends. Source material: naive CD4+ T cells from PBMCs. The subset: CD45RA+ positively selected. This sequence joins TRBV2 and TRBJ1-4, with D perhaps TRBD1 (6 bases). This TCR derives from a man between 18 and 29 years old in good health. Some clones in this sample may be carry-over from other donors' samples. CDR3 loop: CASSEYRDEKLFF. For the CDR3, the DNA is TGTGCCAGCAGTGAATACAGGGATGAAAAACTGTTTTTT.